Sequencing of this TCR beta chain was carried out in a study of blood T cells in healthy people across ages. Germline V CDR1 and CDR2: PRHDT, FYEKMQ (reference sequence). The length of the CDR3 is 13 residues. V lost 2 bases to trimming and J lost 5 bases, with 8 bases between them. For the second PCR, which ran for about 6 to 11 cycles, a sample-barcoded 5' primer and a J-beta primer mix were used. Each CDR3 protein is one row after TCRdb ran MiXCR on the 5' RACE reads. The repertoire consists of about 780,000 distinct CDR3 sequences, with 62% occurring once and the leading ten covering 25% to 30%. V usage is TRBV13 and J usage is TRBJ2-3; no reliable D call. The material sequenced was blood. The receptor's source is a man aged 25 to 45 in good health. The CDR3 protein is CASSLSTGDTQYF. The CDR3, as DNA: TGTGCCAGCAGCTTAAGTACTGGAGATACGCAGTATTTT.